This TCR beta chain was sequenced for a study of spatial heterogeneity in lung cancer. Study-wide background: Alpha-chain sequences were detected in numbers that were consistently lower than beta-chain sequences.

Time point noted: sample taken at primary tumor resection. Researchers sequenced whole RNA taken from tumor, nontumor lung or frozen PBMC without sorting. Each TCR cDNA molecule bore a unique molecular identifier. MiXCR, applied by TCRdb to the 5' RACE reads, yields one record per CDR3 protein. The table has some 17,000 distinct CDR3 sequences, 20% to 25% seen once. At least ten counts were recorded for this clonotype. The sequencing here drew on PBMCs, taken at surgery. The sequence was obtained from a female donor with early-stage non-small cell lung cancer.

For the CDR3, the DNA is TGTGCCAGCAGGCGAAACCTGGTGAACACAGATACGCAGTATTTT. Its translation is CASRRNLVNTDTQYF. V usage is TRBV7-2 and J usage is TRBJ2-3; no clear D. This CDR3 is 15 amino acids long. Looked up from germline, CDR1 is SGHTA and CDR2 is FQGNSA. Trimming left V 6 bases short and J 2 bases short, with 15 bases between.